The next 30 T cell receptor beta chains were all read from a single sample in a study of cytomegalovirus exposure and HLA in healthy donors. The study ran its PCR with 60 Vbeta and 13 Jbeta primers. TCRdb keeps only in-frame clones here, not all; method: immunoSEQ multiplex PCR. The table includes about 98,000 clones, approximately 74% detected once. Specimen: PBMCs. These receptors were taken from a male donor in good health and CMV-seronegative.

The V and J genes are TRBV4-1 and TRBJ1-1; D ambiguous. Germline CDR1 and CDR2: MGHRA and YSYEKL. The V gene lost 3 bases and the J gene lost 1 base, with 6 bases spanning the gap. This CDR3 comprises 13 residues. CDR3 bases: TGCGCCAGCAGCCATGCCGGGAACACTGAAGCTTTCTTT. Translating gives CASSHAGNTEAFF.

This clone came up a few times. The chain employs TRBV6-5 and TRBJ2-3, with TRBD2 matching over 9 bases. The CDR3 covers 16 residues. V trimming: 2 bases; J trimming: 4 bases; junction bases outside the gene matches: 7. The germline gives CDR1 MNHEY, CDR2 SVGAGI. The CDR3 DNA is TGTGCCAGCAGTTACGATAGCGGGAGAGCGTCAGATACGCAGTATTTT. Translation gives CASSYDSGRASDTQYF.

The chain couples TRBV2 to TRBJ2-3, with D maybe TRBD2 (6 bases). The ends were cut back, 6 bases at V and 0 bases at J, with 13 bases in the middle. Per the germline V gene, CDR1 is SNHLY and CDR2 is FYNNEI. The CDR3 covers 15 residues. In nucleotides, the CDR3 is TGTGCCAGCAGCGTTCGGGGGATGAGCACAGATACGCAGTATTTT. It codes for CASSVRGMSTDTQYF.

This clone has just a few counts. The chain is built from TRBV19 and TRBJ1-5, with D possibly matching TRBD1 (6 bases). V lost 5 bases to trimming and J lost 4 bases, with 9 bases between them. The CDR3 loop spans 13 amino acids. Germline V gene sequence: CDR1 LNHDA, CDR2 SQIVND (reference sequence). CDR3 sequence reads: CASSFQGNQPQHF. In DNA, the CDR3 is TGTGCCAGTAGTTTCCAGGGGAATCAGCCCCAGCATTTT.

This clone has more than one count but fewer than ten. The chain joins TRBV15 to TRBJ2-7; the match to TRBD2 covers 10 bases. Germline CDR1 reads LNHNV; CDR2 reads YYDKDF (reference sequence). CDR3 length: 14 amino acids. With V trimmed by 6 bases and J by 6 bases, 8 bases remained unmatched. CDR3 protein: CATRLAGEWGEQYF. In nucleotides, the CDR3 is TGTGCCACCAGGCTAGCGGGAGAATGGGGCGAGCAGTACTTC. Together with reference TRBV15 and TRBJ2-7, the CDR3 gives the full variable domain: DAMVIQNPRYQVTQFGKPVTLSCSQTLNHNVMYWYQQKSSQAPKLLFHYYDKDFNNEADTPDNFQSRRPNTSFCFLDIRSPGLGDTAMYLCATRLAGEWGEQYFGPGTRLTVT.

This CDR3 is CASSPAGGPYEQYF. CDR3 DNA sequence: TGTGCCAGCAGCCCCGCAGGGGGTCCCTACGAGCAGTACTTC. The chain employs TRBV7-2 and TRBJ2-7; 7 positions agree with TRBD1. With 5 bases clipped from V and 2 bases from J, the junction kept 6 bases outside the gene matches. The CDR3 runs to 14 residues. The germline V gene has CDR1 SGHTA and CDR2 FQGNSA.

The CDR3 loop is CASSYGGVGHNEQFF. CDR3 nucleotide sequence: TGTGCCAGCAGCTACGGGGGAGTTGGGCACAATGAGCAGTTCTTC. J is TRBJ2-1 and V is TRBV11-3, with a weak D call TRBD2 (6 bases). The CDR3 length is 15 residues. Germline loops: CDR1 SGHNT, CDR2 YENEEA. Trimming shortened V by 4 bases and J by 5 bases, and 15 bases separated the two germline ends. The full variable domain, with the rest looked up from reference TRBV11-3 and TRBJ2-1, is EAGVVQSPRYKIIEKKQPVAFWCNPISGHNTLYWYLQNLGQGPELLIRYENEEAVDDSQLPKDRFSAERLKGVDSTLKIQPAELGDSAVYLCASSYGGVGHNEQFFGPGTRLTVL.

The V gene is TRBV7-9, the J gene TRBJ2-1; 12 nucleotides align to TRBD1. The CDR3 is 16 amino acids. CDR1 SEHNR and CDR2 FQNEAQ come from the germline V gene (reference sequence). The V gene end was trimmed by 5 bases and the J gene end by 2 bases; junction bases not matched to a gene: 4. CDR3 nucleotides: TGTGCCAGCAGCACCCGGGACAGGGGGCCCTACAATGAGCAGTTCTTC. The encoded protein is CASSTRDRGPYNEQFF.

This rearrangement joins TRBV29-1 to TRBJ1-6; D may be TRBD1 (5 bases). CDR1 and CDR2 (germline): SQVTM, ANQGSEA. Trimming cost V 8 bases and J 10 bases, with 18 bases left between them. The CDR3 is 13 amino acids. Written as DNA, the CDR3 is TGCAGCCCCCCCCAGGGAAGGGGATCACCCCTCCACTTT. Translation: CSPPQGRGSPLHF. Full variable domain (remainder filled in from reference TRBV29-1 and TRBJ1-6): SAVISQKPSRDICQRGTSLTIQCQVDSQVTMMFWYRQQPGQSLTLIATANQGSEATYESGFVIDKFPISRPNLTFSTLTVSNMSPEDSSIYLCSPPQGRGSPLHFGNGTRLTVT.

The CDR3 bases are TGTGCCAGCAGTTCACGGGGCACCGGGGAGCTGTTTTTT. Translated: CASSSRGTGELFF. The chain couples TRBV6-6 to TRBJ2-2; tentative D call: TRBD2 (5 bases). CDR1 and CDR2 (germline): MNHNY, SVGAGI (reference sequence). The CDR3 totals 13 residues. Trimming took off 4 bases at V and 4 bases at J, with 7 bases between the two ends.

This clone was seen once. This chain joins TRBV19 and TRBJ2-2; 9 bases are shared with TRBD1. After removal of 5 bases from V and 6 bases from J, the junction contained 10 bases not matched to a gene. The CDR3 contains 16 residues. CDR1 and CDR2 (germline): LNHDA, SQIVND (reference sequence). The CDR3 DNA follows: TGTGCCAGTAGTCCCCCGACAGGGGGTATAGCCGGGGAGCTGTTTTTT. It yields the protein CASSPPTGGIAGELFF.

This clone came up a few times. In nucleotides, the CDR3 is TGTGCCTGGAGTAAAGGACTAGCGGCTAGCACAGATACGCAGTATTTT. Amino acids: CAWSKGLAASTDTQYF. The chain joins TRBV30 to TRBJ2-3, with 10 bases lining up with TRBD2. Losses at the gene ends were 2 bases for V and 0 bases for J; bases not matched to a gene: 5. Germline assignment: CDR1 GTSNPN and CDR2 SVGIG (reference sequence). The CDR3 loop spans 16 amino acids.

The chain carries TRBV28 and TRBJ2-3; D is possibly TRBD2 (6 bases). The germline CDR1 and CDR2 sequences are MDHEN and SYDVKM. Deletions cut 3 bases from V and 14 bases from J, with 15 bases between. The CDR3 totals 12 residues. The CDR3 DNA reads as TGTGCCAGCAGTTTTGGAGGGAGAGTGGGGTATTTT. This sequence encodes CASSFGGRVGYF.

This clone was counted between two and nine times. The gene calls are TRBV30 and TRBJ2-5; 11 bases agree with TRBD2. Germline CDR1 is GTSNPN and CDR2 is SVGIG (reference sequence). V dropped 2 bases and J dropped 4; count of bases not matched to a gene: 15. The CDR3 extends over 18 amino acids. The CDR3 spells CAWSWVLAGGDLGETQYF. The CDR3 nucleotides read TGTGCCTGGAGTTGGGTTTTAGCGGGAGGGGATCTAGGAGAGACCCAGTACTTC.

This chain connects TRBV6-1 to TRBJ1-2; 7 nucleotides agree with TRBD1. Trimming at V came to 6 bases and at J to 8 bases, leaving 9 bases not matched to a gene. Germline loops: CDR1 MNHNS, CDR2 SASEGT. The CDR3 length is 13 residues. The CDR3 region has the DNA TGTGCCAGCAGCGAAAGGGCAGGGGGGGGCTACACCTTC. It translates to CASSERAGGGYTF.

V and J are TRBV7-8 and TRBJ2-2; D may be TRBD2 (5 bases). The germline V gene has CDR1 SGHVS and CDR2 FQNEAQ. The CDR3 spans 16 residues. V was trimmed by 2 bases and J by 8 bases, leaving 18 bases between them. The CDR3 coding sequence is TGTGCCAGCAGCTTATGGGCGGGCAACACCCTTGGGGAGCTGTTTTTT. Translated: CASSLWAGNTLGELFF. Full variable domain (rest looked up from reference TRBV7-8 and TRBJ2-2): GAGVSQSPRYKVAKRGQDVALRCDPISGHVSLFWYQQALGQGPEFLTYFQNEAQLDKSGLPSDRFFAERPEGSVSTLKIQRTQQEDSAVYLCASSLWAGNTLGELFFGEGSRLTVL.

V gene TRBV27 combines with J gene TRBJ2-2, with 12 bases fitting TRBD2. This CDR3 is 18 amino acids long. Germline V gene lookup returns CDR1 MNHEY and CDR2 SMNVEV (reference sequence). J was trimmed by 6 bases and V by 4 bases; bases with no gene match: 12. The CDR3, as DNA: TGTGCCAGCAGTTGGAGACTAGCGGGAGACTCGTCACCCGGGGAGCTGTTTTTT. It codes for CASSWRLAGDSSPGELFF.

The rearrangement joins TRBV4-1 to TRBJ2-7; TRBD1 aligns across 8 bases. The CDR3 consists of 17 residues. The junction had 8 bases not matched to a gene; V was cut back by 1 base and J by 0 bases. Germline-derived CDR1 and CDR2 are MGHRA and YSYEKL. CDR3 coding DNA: TGCGCCAGCAGCCAAGGCCCACCGGGACAGGTCTCCTACGAGCAGTACTTC. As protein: CASSQGPPGQVSYEQYF.

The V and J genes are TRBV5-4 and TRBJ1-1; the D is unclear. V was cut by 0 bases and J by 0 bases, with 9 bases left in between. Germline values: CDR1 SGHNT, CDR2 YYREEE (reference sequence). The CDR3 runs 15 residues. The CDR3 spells CASSLGELLNTEAFF. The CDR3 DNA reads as TGTGCCAGCAGCTTGGGGGAGCTCTTGAACACTGAAGCTTTCTTT.

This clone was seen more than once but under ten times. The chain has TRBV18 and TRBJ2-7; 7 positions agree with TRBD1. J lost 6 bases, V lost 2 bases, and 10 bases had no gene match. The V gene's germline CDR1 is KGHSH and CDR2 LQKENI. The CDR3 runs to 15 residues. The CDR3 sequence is CASSPSDRWDSEQYF. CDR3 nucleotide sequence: TGTGCCAGCTCACCATCCGACAGGTGGGACAGCGAGCAGTACTTC.

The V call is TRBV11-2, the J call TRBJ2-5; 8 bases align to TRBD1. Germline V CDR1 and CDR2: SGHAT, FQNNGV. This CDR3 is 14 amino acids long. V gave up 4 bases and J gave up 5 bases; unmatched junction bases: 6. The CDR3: CASSWDRTGETQYF. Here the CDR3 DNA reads TGTGCCAGCAGCTGGGACAGGACGGGGGAGACCCAGTACTTC.

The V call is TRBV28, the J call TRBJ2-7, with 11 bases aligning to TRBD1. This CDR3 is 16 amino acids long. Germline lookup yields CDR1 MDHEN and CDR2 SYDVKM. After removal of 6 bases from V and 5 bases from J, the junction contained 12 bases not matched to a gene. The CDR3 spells CASSPGGTGGEDEQYF. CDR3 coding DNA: TGTGCCAGCAGCCCCGGCGGGACAGGGGGTGAGGACGAGCAGTACTTC.

Here the CDR3 reads CASSQDDGDSPYEQYF. The DNA of the CDR3 is TGCGCCAGCAGCCAAGACGACGGGGACAGTCCCTACGAGCAGTACTTC. The chain carries TRBV4-3 and TRBJ2-5; 7 nucleotides line up with TRBD1. The J call is doubtful: the DNA matches TRBJ2-7 better. CDR1 and CDR2 (germline): LGHNA, YSLEER. The CDR3 runs to 16 residues.

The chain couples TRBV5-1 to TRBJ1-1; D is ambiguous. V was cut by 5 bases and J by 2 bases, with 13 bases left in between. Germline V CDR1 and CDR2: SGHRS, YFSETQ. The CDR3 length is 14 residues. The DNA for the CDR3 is TGCGCCAGCAGTCCCGGGTACAAAAACACTGAAGCTTTCTTT. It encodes CASSPGYKNTEAFF. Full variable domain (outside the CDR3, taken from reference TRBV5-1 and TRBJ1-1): KAGVTQTPRYLIKTRGQQVTLSCSPISGHRSVSWYQQTPGQGLQFLFEYFSETQRNKGNFPGRFSGRQFSNSRSEMNVSTLELGDSALYLCASSPGYKNTEAFFGQGTRLTVV.

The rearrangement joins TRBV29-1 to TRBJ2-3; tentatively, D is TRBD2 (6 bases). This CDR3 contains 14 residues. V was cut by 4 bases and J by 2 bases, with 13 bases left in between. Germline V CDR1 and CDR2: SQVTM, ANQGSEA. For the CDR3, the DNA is TGCAGCGTTGGCTCTCCGGGAGTCACAGATACGCAGTATTTT. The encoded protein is CSVGSPGVTDTQYF.

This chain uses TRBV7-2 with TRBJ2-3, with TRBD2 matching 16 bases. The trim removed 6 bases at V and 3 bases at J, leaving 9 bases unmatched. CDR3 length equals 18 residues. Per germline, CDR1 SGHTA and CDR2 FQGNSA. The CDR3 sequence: CASSKYGTSGRGTDTQYF. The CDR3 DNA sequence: TGTGCCAGCAGTAAATACGGGACTAGCGGGAGGGGGACAGATACGCAGTATTTT.

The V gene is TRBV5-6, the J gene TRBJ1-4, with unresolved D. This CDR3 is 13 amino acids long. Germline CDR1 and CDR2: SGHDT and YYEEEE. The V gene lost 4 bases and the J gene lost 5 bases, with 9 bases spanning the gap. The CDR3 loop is CASSPGGNEKLFF. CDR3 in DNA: TGTGCCAGCAGCCCCGGCGGGAATGAAAAACTGTTTTTT.

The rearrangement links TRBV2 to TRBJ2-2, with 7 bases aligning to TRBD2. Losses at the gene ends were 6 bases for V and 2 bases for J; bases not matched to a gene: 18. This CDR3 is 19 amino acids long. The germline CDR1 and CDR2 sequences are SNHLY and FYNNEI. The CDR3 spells CASRGEGPVPPLNTGELFF. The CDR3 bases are TGTGCCAGCAGGGGGGAGGGTCCGGTCCCCCCTCTTAACACCGGGGAGCTGTTTTTT.

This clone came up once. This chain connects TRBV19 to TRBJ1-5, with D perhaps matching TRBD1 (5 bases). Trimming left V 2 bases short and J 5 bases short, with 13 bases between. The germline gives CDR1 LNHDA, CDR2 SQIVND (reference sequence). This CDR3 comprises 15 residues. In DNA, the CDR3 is TGTGCCAGTAGTATACGACAGCCAAACCATCAGCCCCAGCATTTT. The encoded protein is CASSIRQPNHQPQHF.

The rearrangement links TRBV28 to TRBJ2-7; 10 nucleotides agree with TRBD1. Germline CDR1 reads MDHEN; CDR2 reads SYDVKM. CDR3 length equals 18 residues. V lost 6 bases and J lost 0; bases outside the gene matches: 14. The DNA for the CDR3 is TGTGCCAGCAGCACCGGGATCTCGGGACAGGGGACCTCCTACGAGCAGTACTTC. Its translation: CASSTGISGQGTSYEQYF.